This TCR beta chain came from a study of CD8+ T cells in alopecia areata. This clone turned up a few times. Its antigen is not known. Overall study results and limits: The treated group had a single nonresponder, limiting CD8+ expansion-response conclusions. For patients receiving tofacitinib, scalp clonality and expanded CD8+ clones among the top 100 significantly decreased.

Stated treatment: oral pan-JAK inhibitor, 5-10 mg twice daily. Lesional scalp tissue (obtained by punch biopsy) and peripheral blood were collected from alopecia areata patients. T lymphocytes (CD4+ and CD8+) were sorted from PBMCs. cDNA reverse transcribed from extracted RNA served as the sequencing template. Produced via immunoSEQ multiplex PCR; TCRdb's table is partial and in-frame only. Of more than 200,000 clones listed, more than 55% are singletons. Germline-derived CDR1 and CDR2 are SGHTA and FQGNSA. The trim removed 6 bases at V and 5 bases at J, leaving 13 bases unmatched. This CDR3 is built from 15 residues.

Specimen: CD4+ T cells sorted from blood, collected at week 44, from a patient treated with tofacitinib. V is TRBV7-2 and J is TRBJ2-7; the match to TRBD1 covers 7 bases. The sequence was obtained from a human donor with alopecia areata. This chain's CDR3 is CASSRQGTLSNEQYF. The DNA of the CDR3 is TGTGCCAGCAGTCGACAGGGAACCCTTTCCAACGAGCAGTACTTC.